This section outlines one T cell receptor (beta chain) sequence together with its context. Its cognate antigen has yet to be identified. Base qualities are not at hand, and no much larger clone is one base apart. The sample is drawn from a study of control samples from healthy donors and cancer patients (dated by TCRdb to about 2020). The method behind the library was the immunoSEQ multiplex PCR assay. TCRdb re-hosts the immuneACCESS table, in-frame sequences only. Its copies lack some clones; in the studies checked, an unresolved V gene accounts for under half of them, and the cause for the rest is not known. The sample yields more than 95,000 clones; 75% to 90% were counted once. The ten largest clones capture approximately 1.1% of the sample. From the cysteine through the phenylalanine, the CDR3 covers 13 amino acids. Only CDR3 DNA remains: 39 bases, in frame from the first base. V loses 6 bases at its end and J loses 7 bases; junction bases beyond the gene matches: 7. From a lookup of the germline V gene, CDR1 and CDR2 are MNHEY and SVGAGI.

The sequencing sample was made of PBMCs. The receptor's source is a woman aged 50 to 65 with colorectal cancer. The chain uses TRBV6-5 and TRBJ1-2, with 8 bases in between that match TRBD1. The nucleotides are TGTGCCAGCAGGCCCCAGGGGGCGCGTGGCTACACCTTC. Its protein reads: CASRPQGARGYTF.